This T cell receptor (beta chain) was retrieved from a study of response to subunit inactivated influenza vaccine. General study findings and limits: Only a handful of new T cells, the authors suggested, are recruited with each seasonal influenza vaccination.

This CDR3 is built from 17 residues. The germline gives CDR1 SEHNR, CDR2 FQNEAQ (reference sequence). The V segment lost 5 bases and the J segment 6 bases; nucleotides outside the gene matches: 14. This clonotype was observed many times. Its antigen is unknown. TCRdb processed the RT-PCR reads anew with MiXCR; each CDR3 protein has one entry. Here the sample spans fewer than 700,000 distinct CDR3 sequences, about an eighth being singletons. Sequencing used PBMCs from blood, obtained roughly 48 days after vaccination. The clonotype was recovered from a man aged 50 to 60 who received an inactivated influenza vaccine. The V gene is TRBV7-9, the J gene TRBJ2-1; 9 bases line up with TRBD1. The CDR3 DNA reads as TGTGCCAGCAGCCCAACCTTGACCGGGACAGGGAGCAATGAGCAGTTCTTC. Protein product: CASSPTLTGTGSNEQFF.